The 18 T cell receptor beta chains below all came from one sample that was sequenced in a study of cytomegalovirus exposure and HLA in healthy donors (dated by TCRdb to the late 2010s). The library was produced with the immunoSEQ multiplex PCR assay. A mixture of 60 forward primers for TCR Vbeta segments and 13 reverse primers for TCR Jbeta segments was used in the multiplex PCR. The clones in this table, taken by TCRdb from immuneACCESS, are in-frame only. Not every clone is retained; where verified, under half of the shortfall comes from an unresolved V gene, and the cause of the rest is unknown. The sample includes about 200,000 clones, with 65% to 80% observed a single time. 4.4% of the sample rests with the top ten. What was sequenced was PBMCs. These receptor sequences come from a young woman in good health and CMV-seropositive.

This chain connects TRBV4-3 to TRBJ1-2, with 11 bases identical to TRBD1. This CDR3 is 14 amino acids long. The germline gives CDR1 LGHNA, CDR2 YSLEER. J gave up 4 bases and V 4 bases, and 2 bases lay outside the gene matches. The CDR3 region is CASSPGTGGYGYTF. CDR3 nucleotide sequence: TGCGCCAGCAGCCCAGGGACAGGGGGCTATGGCTACACCTTC.

This chain connects TRBV9 to TRBJ2-3, with 11 bases matching TRBD2. The V segment lost 3 bases and the J segment 0 bases; nucleotides outside the gene matches: 12. The CDR3 sequence is 19 residues long. Germline-derived CDR1 and CDR2 are SGDLS and YYNGEE. The CDR3 DNA is TGTGCCAGCAGCGAGGCTAGCGGGGGGCTAGGCTCTAGCACAGATACGCAGTATTTT. Its protein product is CASSEASGGLGSSTDTQYF.

The chain links TRBV29-1 to TRBJ1-1; D remains unclear. This CDR3 contains 13 residues. CDR1 and CDR2 (germline): SQVTM, ANQGSEA. Trimming pared 7 bases from V and 0 bases from J, leaving 12 bases between. As DNA, the CDR3 is TGCAGCGCCGAGGGCTTCATGAACACTGAAGCTTTCTTT. Its translation: CSAEGFMNTEAFF.

The J gene is TRBJ2-5, the V gene TRBV7-8; the match to TRBD2 covers 14 bases. J lost 4 bases, V lost 1 base, and 8 bases had no gene match. Germline V CDR1 and CDR2: SGHVS, FQNEAQ. The CDR3 is 18 amino acids. CDR3 DNA: TGTGCCAGCAGCTTAGTGTCGACTAGCGGGGGGGCCCGAGAGACCCAGTACTTC. Protein product: CASSLVSTSGGARETQYF.

The rearrangement uses TRBV7-6 and TRBJ2-5; tentatively, D is TRBD2 (7 bases). CDR3 length: 13 amino acids. Germline V gives CDR1 SGHVS, CDR2 FNYEAQ. The V gene lost 5 bases and the J gene lost 7 bases, with 14 bases spanning the gap. The CDR3 DNA is TGTGCCAGCAGCCCGAGGGGGGGGAGGACCCAGTACTTC. This sequence encodes CASSPRGGRTQYF.

In this sample, this clone turned up once. The rearrangement links TRBV29-1 to TRBJ2-7; possibly TRBD2 for D (7 bases). V was trimmed by 6 bases and J by 6 bases, leaving 18 bases between them. The CDR3 spans 13 residues. The V gene's germline CDR1 is SQVTM and CDR2 ANQGSEA. The CDR3 loop is CSVKGGGFGEQYF. The DNA for the CDR3 is TGCAGCGTCAAAGGGGGGGGTTTTGGCGAGCAGTACTTC.

The J gene is TRBJ2-2, the V gene TRBV5-6; 9 nucleotides match TRBD1. V was pared by 2 bases and J by 5 bases, with 4 bases of the junction left unmatched. This CDR3 has 15 amino acids. The germline gives CDR1 SGHDT, CDR2 YYEEEE. This CDR3 reads CASSFGTGRTGELFF. Written as DNA, the CDR3 is TGTGCCAGCAGCTTTGGGACAGGGAGGACCGGGGAGCTGTTTTTT.

The chain recombines TRBV6-5 with TRBJ1-1, with 9 bases lining up with TRBD1. This CDR3 comprises 15 residues. The germline CDR1 and CDR2 sequences are MNHEY and SVGAGI. With V trimmed by 3 bases and J by 6 bases, 8 bases remained unmatched. CDR3 in amino acids: CASSYPGTGRAEAFF. Here the CDR3 DNA reads TGTGCCAGCAGTTATCCAGGGACAGGGAGGGCTGAAGCTTTCTTT.

This clone came up once. This chain joins TRBV7-8 and TRBJ1-6; 7 bases agree with TRBD1. V lost 5 bases and J lost 9; bases outside the gene matches: 7. Germline CDR1 is SGHVS and CDR2 is FQNEAQ. The CDR3 covers 14 residues. CDR3: CASSLDRDSSPLHF. In DNA, the CDR3 is TGTGCCAGCAGCCTTGACAGGGATAGTTCACCCCTCCACTTT.

The J gene is TRBJ1-2, the V gene TRBV15, with no clear D. CDR1 is LNHNV and CDR2 is YYDKDF in the germline V gene (reference sequence). Trimming removed 1 base from V and 7 bases from J, with 16 bases in between. The CDR3 totals 15 residues. CDR3 coding DNA: TGTGCCACCAGCAGAGGCGGCGAGGTTCTGGGTGGCTACACCTTC. This translates into CATSRGGEVLGGYTF.

V and J are TRBV7-2 and TRBJ1-1; tentative D call: TRBD1 (5 bases). The germline V gene encodes CDR1 SGHTA and CDR2 FQGNSA. V was shortened by 5 bases and J by 0 bases, with 16 bases between the two germline ends. This CDR3 comprises 16 residues. The CDR3 is CASSLRRSGLNTEAFF. The CDR3 bases are TGTGCCAGCAGCCTCAGAAGGTCAGGGTTGAACACTGAAGCTTTCTTT.

This clone was detected only once. The gene calls are TRBV7-2 and TRBJ1-5; D call uncertain. Germline lookup yields CDR1 SGHTA and CDR2 FQGNSA. Trimming removed 1 base from V and 1 base from J, with 14 bases in between. This CDR3 has 17 amino acids. CDR3 in amino acids: CASSLVGGWASNQPQHF. The CDR3 DNA reads as TGTGCCAGCAGCTTAGTAGGAGGGTGGGCCAGCAATCAGCCCCAGCATTTT.

V and J are TRBV5-1 and TRBJ2-5; 10 bases are a match to TRBD2. This CDR3 comprises 14 residues. Germline V CDR1 and CDR2: SGHRS, YFSETQ. V was clipped by 1 base and J by 3 bases; unmatched bases: 0. CDR3 loop: CASSLTSGEETQYF. CDR3 DNA: TGCGCCAGCAGCTTGACTAGCGGGGAAGAGACCCAGTACTTC.

The V gene is TRBV2, the J gene TRBJ2-3, with a possible D match to TRBD1 (6 bases). The CDR3 consists of 11 residues. V lost 6 bases to trimming and J lost 6 bases, with 7 bases between them. The V gene's germline CDR1 is SNHLY and CDR2 FYNNEI. CDR3 region: CASRGADTQYF. CDR3 DNA sequence: TGTGCCAGCAGGGGGGCTGATACGCAGTATTTT.

The V call is TRBV29-1, the J call TRBJ2-7, with 7 bases fitting TRBD1. Trimming took 7 bases from V and 3 from J; bases not matched to a gene: 3. The CDR3 runs to 11 residues. The germline V gene has CDR1 SQVTM and CDR2 ANQGSEA. DNA for the CDR3: TGCAGCGCAAGGACAGGCTACGAGCAGTACTTC. It is translated as CSARTGYEQYF.

This sequence joins TRBV11-3 and TRBJ2-1; 10 nucleotides align to TRBD2. The CDR3 has 15 residues. J gave up 14 bases and V 2 bases, and 12 bases lay outside the gene matches. In germline, CDR1 is SGHNT, CDR2 YENEEA. The chain's CDR3 is CASSLTPETSGLEFF. The CDR3 DNA reads as TGTGCCAGCAGCTTAACACCCGAGACTAGCGGGTTGGAGTTCTTC. The full variable domain, completed using reference TRBV11-3 and TRBJ2-1, is EAGVVQSPRYKIIEKKQPVAFWCNPISGHNTLYWYLQNLGQGPELLIRYENEEAVDDSQLPKDRFSAERLKGVDSTLKIQPAELGDSAVYLCASSLTPETSGLEFFGPGTRLTVL.

V and J are TRBV5-1 and TRBJ1-6; TRBD1 matches 9 bases. Germline CDR1 is SGHRS and CDR2 is YFSETQ. The CDR3 has 15 residues. V lost 4 bases, J lost 10 bases, and 9 bases stayed unmatched. DNA of the CDR3: TGCGCCAGCAGCACCCGGGACAGGGTGAGGTCACCCCTCCACTTT. Protein product: CASSTRDRVRSPLHF.

A single count supports this clone. This chain links TRBV2 with TRBJ1-2; 7 bases align to TRBD1. CDR3 length equals 13 residues. Germline lookup yields CDR1 SNHLY and CDR2 FYNNEI. Germline trimming cut 4 bases from V and 8 bases from J; bases unmatched to any gene: 7. CDR3 in DNA: TGTGCCAGCAGTGGAAAGGGGGCAGGGGGCTACACCTTC. This gives the protein CASSGKGAGGYTF.